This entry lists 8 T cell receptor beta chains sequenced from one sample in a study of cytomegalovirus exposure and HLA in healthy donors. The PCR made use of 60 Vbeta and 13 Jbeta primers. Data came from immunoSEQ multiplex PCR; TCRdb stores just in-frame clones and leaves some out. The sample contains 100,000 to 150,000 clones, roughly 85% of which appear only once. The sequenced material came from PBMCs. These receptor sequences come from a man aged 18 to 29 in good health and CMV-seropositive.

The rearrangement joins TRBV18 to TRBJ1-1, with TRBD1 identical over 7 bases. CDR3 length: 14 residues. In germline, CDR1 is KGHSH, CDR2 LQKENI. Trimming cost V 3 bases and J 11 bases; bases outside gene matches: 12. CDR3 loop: CASSPSGTVGYAFF. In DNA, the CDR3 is TGTGCCAGCTCACCCTCTGGGACAGTCGGATACGCTTTCTTT.

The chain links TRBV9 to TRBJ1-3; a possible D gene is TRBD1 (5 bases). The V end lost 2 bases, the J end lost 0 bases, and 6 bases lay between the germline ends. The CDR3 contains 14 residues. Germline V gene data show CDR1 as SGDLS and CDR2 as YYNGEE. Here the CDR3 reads CASSVDSSGNTIYF. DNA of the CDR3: TGTGCCAGCAGCGTCGACAGCTCTGGAAACACCATATATTTT.

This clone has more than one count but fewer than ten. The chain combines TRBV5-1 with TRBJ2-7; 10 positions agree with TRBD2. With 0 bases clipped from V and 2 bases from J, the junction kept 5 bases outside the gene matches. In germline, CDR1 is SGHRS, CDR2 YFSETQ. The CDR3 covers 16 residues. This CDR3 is CASSLGLAGPAYEQYF. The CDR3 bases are TGCGCCAGCAGCTTGGGACTAGCGGGCCCGGCCTACGAGCAGTACTTC.

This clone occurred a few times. CDR3 DNA sequence: TGTGCCAGCAGCGGTAGCGGGGGCACAGATACGCAGTATTTT. The encoded protein is CASSGSGGTDTQYF. The chain links TRBV6-4 to TRBJ2-3, with TRBD2 identical over 8 bases. Per the germline V gene, CDR1 is MRHNA and CDR2 is SNTAGT. V gave up 6 bases and J gave up 1 base; unmatched junction bases: 3. CDR3 size: 14 residues.

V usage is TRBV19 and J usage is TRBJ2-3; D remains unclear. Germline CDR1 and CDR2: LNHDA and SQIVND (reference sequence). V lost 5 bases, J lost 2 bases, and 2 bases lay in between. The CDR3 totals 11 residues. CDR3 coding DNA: TGTGCCAGTAGTCTCACAGATACGCAGTATTTT. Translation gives CASSLTDTQYF.

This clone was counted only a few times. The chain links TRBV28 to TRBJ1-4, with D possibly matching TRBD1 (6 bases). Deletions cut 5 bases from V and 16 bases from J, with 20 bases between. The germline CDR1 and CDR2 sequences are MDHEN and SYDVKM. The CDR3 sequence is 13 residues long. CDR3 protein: CASSTYRDGAWFF. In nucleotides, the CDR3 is TGTGCCAGCAGTACGTACAGGGATGGGGCCTGGTTTTTT.

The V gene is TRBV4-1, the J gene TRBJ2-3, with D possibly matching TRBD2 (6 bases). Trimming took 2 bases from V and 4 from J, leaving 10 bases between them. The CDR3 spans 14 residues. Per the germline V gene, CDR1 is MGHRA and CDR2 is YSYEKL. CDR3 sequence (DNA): TGCGCCAGCAGCCAACCCGGGGGTCCAGATACGCAGTATTTT. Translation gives CASSQPGGPDTQYF.

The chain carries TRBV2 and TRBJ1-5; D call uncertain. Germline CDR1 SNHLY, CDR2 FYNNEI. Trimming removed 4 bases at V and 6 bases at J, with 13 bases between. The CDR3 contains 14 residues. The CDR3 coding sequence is TGTGCCAGCAGTGTTGGGGAGGAGGGTCAGCCCCAGCATTTT. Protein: CASSVGEEGQPQHF.